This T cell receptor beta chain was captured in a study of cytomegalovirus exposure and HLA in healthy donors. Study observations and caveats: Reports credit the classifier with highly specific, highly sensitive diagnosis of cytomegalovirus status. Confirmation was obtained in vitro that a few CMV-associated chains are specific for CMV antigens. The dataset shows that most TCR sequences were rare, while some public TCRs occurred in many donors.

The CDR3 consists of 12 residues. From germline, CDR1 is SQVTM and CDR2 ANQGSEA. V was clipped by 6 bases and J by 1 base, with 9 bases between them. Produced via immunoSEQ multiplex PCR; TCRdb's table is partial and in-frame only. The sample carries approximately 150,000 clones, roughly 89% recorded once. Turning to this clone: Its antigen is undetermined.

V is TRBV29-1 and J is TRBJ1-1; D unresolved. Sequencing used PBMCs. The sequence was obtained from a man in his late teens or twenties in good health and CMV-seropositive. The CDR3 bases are TGCAGCGTGAGGGAGGGGAACACTGAAGCTTTCTTT. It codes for CSVREGNTEAFF. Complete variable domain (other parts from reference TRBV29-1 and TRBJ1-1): SAVISQKPSRDICQRGTSLTIQCQVDSQVTMMFWYRQQPGQSLTLIATANQGSEATYESGFVIDKFPISRPNLTFSTLTVSNMSPEDSSIYLCSVREGNTEAFFGQGTRLTVV.